Listed below are T cell receptor beta chains from one sample, sequenced in a study of beta chain features in type 1 diabetes. TCRdb keeps only in-frame clones here, not all; method: immunoSEQ multiplex PCR. The repertoire holds about 360,000 clones, roughly 13% seen once, with 0.015% to 0.02% in the top ten. The sample taken for sequencing was naive CD4+ T cells from blood. These receptors were taken from a man younger than 30 in good health. Each CDR3 is given with its conserved first and last residue. The order of the fields is J gene, D gene, V gene, CDR3 protein. The D gene is left open where the match is weak.

j_call: TRBJ2-4
d_call: NA
v_call: TRBV6-5
cdr3_aa: CASSPRDTKNIQYF

j_call: TRBJ1-4
d_call: NA
v_call: TRBV28
cdr3_aa: CASRYRQTTNEKLFF

j_call: TRBJ2-7
d_call: NA
v_call: TRBV6-6
cdr3_aa: CASSYGPPGRGHEQYF

j_call: TRBJ2-1
d_call: NA
v_call: TRBV14
cdr3_aa: CASSHRLSYNEQFF

j_call: TRBJ2-5
d_call: NA
v_call: TRBV30
cdr3_aa: CAWSVLRPGAETQYF

j_call: TRBJ2-2
d_call: NA
v_call: TRBV5-1
cdr3_aa: CASYKFPGTNTGELFF

j_call: TRBJ2-1
d_call: NA
v_call: TRBV15
cdr3_aa: CATSRDMRRSYNEQFF

j_call: TRBJ2-3
d_call: TRBD2
v_call: TRBV7-2
cdr3_aa: CASSLGGAGRTDTQYF

j_call: TRBJ1-2
d_call: NA
v_call: TRBV12-5
cdr3_aa: CASGSGRPTYGYTF

j_call: TRBJ2-5
d_call: NA
v_call: TRBV11-2
cdr3_aa: CASSLARETQYF

j_call: TRBJ1-1
d_call: TRBD1
v_call: TRBV29-1
cdr3_aa: CSVDYRGVNTEAFF

j_call: TRBJ1-4
d_call: NA
v_call: TRBV25-1
cdr3_aa: CATSWEYPNEKLFF

j_call: TRBJ2-2
d_call: NA
v_call: TRBV5-1
cdr3_aa: CASSSDTGELFF

j_call: TRBJ2-1
d_call: TRBD2
v_call: TRBV5-1
cdr3_aa: CASSTGTSGGANEQFF

j_call: TRBJ2-3
d_call: TRBD2
v_call: TRBV29-1
cdr3_aa: CSAVPWRGVLHTSTDTQYF

j_call: TRBJ2-7
d_call: NA
v_call: TRBV6-1
cdr3_aa: CASSEGPGPYEQYF

j_call: TRBJ2-3
d_call: NA
v_call: TRBV5-4
cdr3_aa: CASSFRRAISTDTQYF

j_call: TRBJ2-2
d_call: NA
v_call: TRBV7-9
cdr3_aa: CASSLPQGSGELFF

j_call: TRBJ2-3
d_call: TRBD2
v_call: TRBV19
cdr3_aa: CASSRTSGSRNTQYF

j_call: TRBJ2-7
d_call: NA
v_call: TRBV29-1
cdr3_aa: CSVVVATYEQYF

j_call: TRBJ2-5
d_call: NA
v_call: TRBV7-2
cdr3_aa: CASSLVGRETQYF

j_call: TRBJ2-2
d_call: TRBD2
v_call: TRBV15
cdr3_aa: CATSRDLAGVRELFF